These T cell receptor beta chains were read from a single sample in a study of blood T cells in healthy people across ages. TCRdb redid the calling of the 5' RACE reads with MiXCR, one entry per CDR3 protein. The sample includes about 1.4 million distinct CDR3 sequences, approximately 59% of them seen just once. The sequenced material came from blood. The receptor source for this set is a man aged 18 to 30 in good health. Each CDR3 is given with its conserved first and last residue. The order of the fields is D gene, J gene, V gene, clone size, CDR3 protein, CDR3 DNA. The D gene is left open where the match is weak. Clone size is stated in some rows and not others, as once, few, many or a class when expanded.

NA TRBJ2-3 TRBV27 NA CASSSSVRGTIVSYTQYF TGTGCCAGCAGTTCCTCAGTGAGAGGGACCATAGTTTCTTATACGCAGTATTTT
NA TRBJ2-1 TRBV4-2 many CASSQNPIGGRYNEQFF TGTGCCAGCAGCCAAAACCCTATAGGTGGGCGATACAATGAGCAGTTCTTC
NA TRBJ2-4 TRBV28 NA CASKPGHSVAKNIQYF TGTGCCAGCAAACCGGGACATAGCGTCGCCAAAAACATTCAGTACTTC
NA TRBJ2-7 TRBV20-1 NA CSAPGRTYEQYF TGCAGTGCGCCTGGGAGGACCTACGAGCAGTACTTC
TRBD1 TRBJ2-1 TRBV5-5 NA CASNRHPGQRRSEQFF TGTGCCAGCAACCGTCACCCGGGACAGAGGCGAAGTGAGCAGTTCTTC
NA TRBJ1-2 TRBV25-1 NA CASSEYEGGYTF TGTGCCAGCAGTGAATACGAAGGTGGCTACACCTTC
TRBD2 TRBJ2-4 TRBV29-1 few CSVGLAGLPRGIQYF TGCAGCGTTGGACTAGCGGGGCTTCCAAGAGGCATTCAGTACTTC
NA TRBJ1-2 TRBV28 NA CASSLVTDNYGYTF TGTGCCAGCAGTTTAGTCACCGATAACTATGGCTACACCTTC
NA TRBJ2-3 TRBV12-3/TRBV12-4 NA CASSYRVITDTQYF TGTGCCAGCAGTTACAGGGTTATCACAGATACGCAGTATTTT
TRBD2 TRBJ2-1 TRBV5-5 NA CASSYLAGGLSEQFF TGTGCCAGCAGCTACCTAGCGGGGGGGCTTAGTGAGCAGTTCTTC
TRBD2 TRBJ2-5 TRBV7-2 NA CASSLDLAGEETQYF TGTGCCAGCAGCTTAGATTTAGCGGGAGAAGAGACCCAGTACTTC
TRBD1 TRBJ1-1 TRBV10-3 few CAINTGTGMNTEAFF TGTGCCATCAATACCGGGACAGGGATGAACACTGAAGCTTTCTTT
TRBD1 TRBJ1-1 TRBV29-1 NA CSVARQGAQDTEAFF TGCAGCGTTGCCCGACAGGGGGCGCAGGACACTGAAGCTTTCTTT
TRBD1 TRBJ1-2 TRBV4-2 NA CASSQGGQGIGNYGYTF TGTGCCAGCAGCCAAGGCGGACAGGGGATAGGAAACTATGGCTACACCTTC